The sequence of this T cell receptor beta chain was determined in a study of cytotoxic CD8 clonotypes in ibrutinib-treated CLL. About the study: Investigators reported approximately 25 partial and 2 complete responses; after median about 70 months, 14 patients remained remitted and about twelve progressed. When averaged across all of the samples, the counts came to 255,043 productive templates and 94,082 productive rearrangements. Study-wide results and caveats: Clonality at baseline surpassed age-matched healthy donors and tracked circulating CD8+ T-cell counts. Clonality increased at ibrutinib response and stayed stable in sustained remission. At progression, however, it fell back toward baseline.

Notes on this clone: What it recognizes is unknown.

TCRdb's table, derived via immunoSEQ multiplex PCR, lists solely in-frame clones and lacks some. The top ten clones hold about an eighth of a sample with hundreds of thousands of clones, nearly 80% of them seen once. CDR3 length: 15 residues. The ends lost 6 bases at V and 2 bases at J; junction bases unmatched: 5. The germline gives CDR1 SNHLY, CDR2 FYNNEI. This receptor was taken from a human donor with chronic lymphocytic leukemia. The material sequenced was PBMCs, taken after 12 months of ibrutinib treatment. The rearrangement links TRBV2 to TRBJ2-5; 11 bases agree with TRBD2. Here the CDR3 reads CASRKGTSGQETQYF. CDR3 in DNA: TGTGCCAGCAGGAAAGGGACTAGCGGACAAGAGACCCAGTACTTC.